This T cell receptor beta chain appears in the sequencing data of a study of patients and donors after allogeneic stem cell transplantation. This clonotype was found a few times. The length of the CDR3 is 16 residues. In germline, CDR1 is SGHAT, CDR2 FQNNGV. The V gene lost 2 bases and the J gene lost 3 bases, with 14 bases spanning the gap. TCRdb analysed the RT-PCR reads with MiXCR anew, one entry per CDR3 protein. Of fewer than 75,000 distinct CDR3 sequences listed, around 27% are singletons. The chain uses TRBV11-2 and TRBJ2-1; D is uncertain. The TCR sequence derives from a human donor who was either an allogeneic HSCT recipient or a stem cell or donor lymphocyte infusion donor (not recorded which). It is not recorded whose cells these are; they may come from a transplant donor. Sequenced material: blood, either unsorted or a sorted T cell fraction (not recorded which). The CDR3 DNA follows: TGTGCCAGCAGCTTAAAGCAGGACGGACGCTACAATGAGCAGTTCTTC. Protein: CASSLKQDGRYNEQFF.